The 10 T cell receptor beta chains presented below share a single source sample, sequenced in a study of OX40 agonist ivuxolimab in advanced cancers. Sequencing was performed with immunoSEQ multiplex PCR; in TCRdb, only in-frame clones are kept and a portion is missing. The data show 60,000 to 80,000 clones, roughly 80% seen once. The specimen comprised CD4+ or CD8+ T cells sorted from blood, sampled in a trial of the OX40 agonist ivuxolimab. These receptors were taken from an adult with an advanced solid tumor such as melanoma, head and neck, liver or kidney cancer.

The V call is TRBV18, the J call TRBJ1-5; D is uncertain. CDR3 length: 15 amino acids. V lost 1 base, J lost 4 bases, and 11 bases lay in between. The germline CDR1 and CDR2 sequences are KGHSH and LQKENI. The CDR3 protein is CASSPQESTNQPQHF. CDR3 nucleotides: TGTGCCAGCTCACCACAAGAGAGTACAAATCAGCCCCAGCATTTT.

The genes are TRBV7-2 and TRBJ2-7, with D uncertain. CDR3 size: 12 residues. V lost 2 bases and J 5 bases, leaving 7 bases between the germline ends. In germline, CDR1 is SGHTA, CDR2 FQGNSA. The CDR3 bases are TGTGCCAGCAGCTTAAGTTGGGACGAGCAGTACTTC. As protein: CASSLSWDEQYF.

This chain links TRBV5-4 with TRBJ1-1; unclear D gene. The V end lost 1 base, the J end lost 1 base, and 5 bases lay between the germline ends. Looked up from germline, CDR1 is SGHNT and CDR2 is YYREEE (reference sequence). The CDR3 has 13 amino acids. In DNA, the CDR3 is TGTGCCAGCAGCTTGTTACAGAACACTGAAGCTTTCTTT. Its translation: CASSLLQNTEAFF. Complete variable domain (other parts from reference TRBV5-4 and TRBJ1-1): ETGVTQSPTHLIKTRGQQVTLRCSSQSGHNTVSWYQQALGQGPQFIFQYYREEENGRGNFPPRFSGLQFPNYSSELNVNALELDDSALYLCASSLLQNTEAFFGQGTRLTVV.

The chain couples TRBV6-1 to TRBJ2-7; 8 nucleotides line up with TRBD1. The CDR3 length is 14 residues. Germline lookup yields CDR1 MNHNS and CDR2 SASEGT. J was trimmed by 3 bases and V by 7 bases; bases with no gene match: 8. The chain's CDR3 is CASTRRTGIYEQYF. In nucleotides, the CDR3 is TGTGCCAGCACCCGAAGGACAGGGATCTACGAGCAGTACTTC.

The CDR3, as DNA: TGTGCCAGCAGCTCACAGGGGGCCTCCTACAATGAGCAGTTCTTC. The encoded protein is CASSSQGASYNEQFF. The V gene is TRBV5-8, the J gene TRBJ2-1, with 9 bases matching TRBD1. V was clipped by 3 bases and J by 0 bases; unmatched bases: 1. The CDR3 totals 15 residues. The germline gives CDR1 SGHTS, CDR2 YDEGEE.

CDR3 protein: CASSFDTGCQPQHF. The CDR3 nucleotides read TGTGCCAGCAGCTTCGACACAGGGTGCCAGCCCCAGCATTTT. The gene calls are TRBV7-9 and TRBJ1-5, with a tentative D call TRBD1 (6 bases). This CDR3 spans 14 amino acids. Germline V gene sequence: CDR1 SEHNR, CDR2 FQNEAQ (reference sequence). V gave up 3 bases and J gave up 7 bases, with 13 bases separating them.

The V call is TRBV2, the J call TRBJ2-2, with 9 nucleotides matching TRBD2. The CDR3 runs to 17 residues. Germline loops: CDR1 SNHLY, CDR2 FYNNEI. Unmatched junction bases numbered 13, after V lost 7 bases and J lost 4 bases. The CDR3 region has the DNA TGTGCCAGCACCGAAGGGCCAGCGGGGGGACCCACCGGGGAGCTGTTTTTT. Translating it yields CASTEGPAGGPTGELFF. The full variable domain, its missing parts supplied by reference TRBV2 and TRBJ2-2, is EPEVTQTPSHQVTQMGQEVILRCVPISNHLYFYWYRQILGQKVEFLVSFYNNEISEKSEIFDDQFSVERPDGSNFTLKIRSTKLEDSAMYFCASTEGPAGGPTGELFFGEGSRLTVL.

This chain uses TRBV19 with TRBJ1-5; D ambiguous. Trimming left V 9 bases short and J 5 bases short, with 14 bases between. CDR1 is LNHDA and CDR2 is SQIVND in the germline V gene (reference sequence). The length of the CDR3 is 13 residues. Here the CDR3 reads CASSDSFDQPQHF. The CDR3 DNA is TGTGCCAGCTCGGACTCGTTCGATCAGCCCCAGCATTTT.

The gene calls are TRBV11-2 and TRBJ2-3; D might be TRBD1 or TRBD2, each matching 6 bases. This CDR3 has 16 amino acids. Germline CDR1 SGHAT, CDR2 FQNNGV. Deletions cut 1 base from V and 6 bases from J, with 17 bases between. CDR3: CASSLANQGTWDTQYF. The CDR3 DNA follows: TGTGCCAGCAGCTTAGCCAATCAGGGGACTTGGGATACGCAGTATTTT.

The CDR3 DNA sequence: TGTGCCAGCAGCTCCCAGGGTGGTTCGAACACCGGGGAGCTGTTTTTT. Protein: CASSSQGGSNTGELFF. The chain is built from TRBV7-9 and TRBJ2-2, with D perhaps matching TRBD1 (5 bases). V shed 4 bases and J shed 0 bases, with 12 bases lying between them. This CDR3 comprises 16 residues. Germline lookup yields CDR1 SEHNR and CDR2 FQNEAQ (reference sequence). Looking up the rest from reference TRBV7-9 and TRBJ2-2 gives the full variable domain: DTGVSQNPRHKITKRGQNVTFRCDPISEHNRLYWYRQTLGQGPEFLTYFQNEAQLEKSRLLSDRFSAERPKGSFSTLEIQRTEQGDSAMYLCASSSQGGSNTGELFFGEGSRLTVL.